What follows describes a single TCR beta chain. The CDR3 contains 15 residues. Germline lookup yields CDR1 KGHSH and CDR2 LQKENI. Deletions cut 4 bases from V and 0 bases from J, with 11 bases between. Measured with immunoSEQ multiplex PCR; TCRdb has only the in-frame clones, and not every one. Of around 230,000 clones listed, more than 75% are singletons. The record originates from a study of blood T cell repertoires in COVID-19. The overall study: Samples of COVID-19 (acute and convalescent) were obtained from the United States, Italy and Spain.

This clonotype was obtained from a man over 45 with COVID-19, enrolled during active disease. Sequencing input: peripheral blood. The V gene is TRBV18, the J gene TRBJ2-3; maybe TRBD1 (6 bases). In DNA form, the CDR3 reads TGTGCCAGCTCACAGGGCCAGGGGAGCACAGATACGCAGTATTTT. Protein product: CASSQGQGSTDTQYF. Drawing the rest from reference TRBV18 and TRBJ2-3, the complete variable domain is NAGVMQNPRHLVRRRGQEARLRCSPMKGHSHVYWYRQLPEEGLKFMVYLQKENIIDESGMPKERFSAEFPKEGPSILRIQQVVRGDSAAYFCASSQGQGSTDTQYFGPGTRLTVL.